These T cell receptor beta chains were read from a single sample in a study of blood T cell repertoires in COVID-19. Here immunoSEQ multiplex PCR was the method, and the copy in TCRdb shows in-frame clones only, minus some. Among around 250,000 clones, 90% to 95% were seen once, and the ten largest hold roughly 1.2%. The sequenced material came from PBMCs or T cells enriched from blood (not recorded which). These receptors originate from a human donor in a cohort exposed to, infected with or recovered from COVID-19 (not recorded which). The donor label of this sample is uncertain. Both conserved end residues are part of each CDR3. D genes are given only for firm matches. Size values are once, few and many counts, or a class for expanded clones, and some rows have none.

>-|TRBD1|TRBV5-1|14|TRBJ2-5
TGCGCCAGCAGCCCGCGGACAGGGGGAGAGACCCAGTACTTC
CASSPRTGGETQYF
>-|TRBD1|TRBV5-6|15|TRBJ1-4
TGTGCCAGCAGCTCCTCCGGACAGGGTCCTGAAAAACTGTTTTTT
CASSSSGQGPEKLFF
>-|-|TRBV5-1|12|TRBJ1-2
TGCGCCAGCAGCTTGGGAGAGTATGGCTACACCTTC
CASSLGEYGYTF
>-|-|TRBV6-5|13|TRBJ2-3
TGTGCCAGCGGTTCAGGGGCAGAGGATACGCAGTATTTT
CASGSGAEDTQYF
>-|-|TRBV27|15|TRBJ1-1
TGTGCCAGCAGTCCTCTCGCGGGGATGAACACTGAAGCTTTCTTT
CASSPLAGMNTEAFF
>-|-|TRBV5-4|17|TRBJ1-4
TGTGCCAGCAGCGCCGGGAGTAACAGACCAACTAATGAAAAACTGTTTTTT
CASSAGSNRPTNEKLFF
>-|TRBD1|TRBV2|16|TRBJ2-4
TGTGCCAGCAGTCCGGGACAGAACCTAGCCAAAAACATTCAGTACTTC
CASSPGQNLAKNIQYF
>once|-|TRBV5-1|14|TRBJ1-6
TGCGCCAGCAGACGGGGAGAAGATAATTCACCCCTCCACTTT
CASRRGEDNSPLHF
>-|-|TRBV7-6|15|TRBJ2-1
TGTGCCAGCACCCAAGGGGGGGCCTCCTACAATGAGCAGTTCTTC
CASTQGGASYNEQFF
>-|-|TRBV12-3/TRBV12-4|11|TRBJ1-1
TGTGCCAGCAGTATAACCCACGGGACACCATTT
CASSITHGTPF
>-|-|TRBV6-5|14|TRBJ1-5
TGTGCCAGCAGTTCAGAGGGTAGCAATCAGCCCCAGCATTTT
CASSSEGSNQPQHF
>-|TRBD1|TRBV29-1|12|TRBJ1-2
TGCAGCGTGCTACAGGGGGAGGTTGGCTACACCTTC
CSVLQGEVGYTF
>-|TRBD2|TRBV7-2|17|TRBJ2-7
TGTGCCAGCAGCTTATTGAGTCGGGTAGCGGGGGGAGAAGAGCAGTACTTC
CASSLLSRVAGGEEQYF
>-|-|TRBV5-5|15|TRBJ2-7
TGTGCCAGCAGCTTGGAGGCAGGGCTGGCCCACGAGCAGTACTTC
CASSLEAGLAHEQYF
>-|-|TRBV6-5|13|TRBJ1-2
TGTGCCAGCACCTCAGGGTTGGACTATGGCTACACCTTC
CASTSGLDYGYTF
>once|TRBD2|TRBV25-1|17|TRBJ2-1
TGTGCCAGCAGTGACCCGGGACTAGCGGGGGGGTACAATGAGCAGTTCTTC
CASSDPGLAGGYNEQFF
>-|TRBD2|TRBV10-3|14|TRBJ2-3
TGTGCCATCAGGGTAGCGGGAGGCACAGATACGCAGTATTTT
CAIRVAGGTDTQYF
>-|-|TRBV4-3|14|TRBJ1-5
TGCGCCAGCAGCCTAAGTCAGGGATATCAGCCCCAGCATTTT
CASSLSQGYQPQHF
>-|TRBD2|TRBV7-2|18|TRBJ2-1
TGTGCCAGCAGCCACTTTCGGTCCCCGGGGGGCTCCTACAATGAGCAGTTCTTC
CASSHFRSPGGSYNEQFF
>-|-|TRBV7-2|14|TRBJ2-5
TGTGCCAGCAGCGTCTCACTAGGCCCGTCGACCCAGTACTTC
CASSVSLGPSTQYF
>-|TRBD2|TRBV9|15|TRBJ2-7
TGTGCCAGCAGCGTGATGAGCGGGGATCCCTACGAGCAGTACTTC
CASSVMSGDPYEQYF
>-|-|TRBV18|16|TRBJ1-1
TGTGCCAGCTCGCTGGAAAAAGGAGGCGTGAACACTGAAGCTTTCTTT
CASSLEKGGVNTEAFF
>-|-|TRBV6-4|12|TRBJ2-7
TGTGCCAGCCGATGGAGGCGCTACGAGCAGTACTTC
CASRWRRYEQYF
>-|-|TRBV2|13|TRBJ1-2
TGTGCCAGCCAGGGGCAGGGGAGCTATGGCTACACCTTC
CASQGQGSYGYTF
>-|-|TRBV30|13|TRBJ1-1
TGTGCCTGGAGTATAGGGGTCACGGCGGAAGCTTTCTTT
CAWSIGVTAEAFF
>once|-|TRBV19|12|TRBJ1-5
TGTGCCAGTAGTATCGGCAATCAGCCCCAGCATTTT
CASSIGNQPQHF
>-|TRBD1|TRBV6-5|15|TRBJ1-1
TGTGCCAGCAGTTACACCGGGACAGGTAACACTGAAGCTTTCTTT
CASSYTGTGNTEAFF
>-|-|TRBV19|14|TRBJ2-1
TGTGCCAGTAGTCCACAGGCAAATTACAATGAGCAGTTCTTC
CASSPQANYNEQFF
>-|-|TRBV5-6|16|TRBJ1-1
TGTGCCAGCAGCTTAACAGGGACCCCCTCGAACACTGAAGCTTTCTTT
CASSLTGTPSNTEAFF
>-|-|TRBV13|14|TRBJ1-1
TGTGCCAGCAGCCACCGGAGGGAGAACACTGAAGCTTTCTTT
CASSHRRENTEAFF
>-|-|TRBV5-6|12|TRBJ2-5
TGTGCCAGCAGCCCCTTCCAAGAGACCCAGTACTTC
CASSPFQETQYF
>once|-|TRBV19|12|TRBJ1-2
TGTGCCAGTAGTTCAGGGGACTATGGCTACACCTTC
CASSSGDYGYTF
>-|-|TRBV5-1|14|TRBJ1-1
TGCGCCAGCACCATCCAGGGTGGTAACACTGAAGCTTTCTTT
CASTIQGGNTEAFF
>-|-|TRBV12-3/TRBV12-4|13|TRBJ1-4
TGTGCCAGCAGACTCCAGGGTGGTGAAAAACTGTTTTTT
CASRLQGGEKLFF
>once|TRBD1|TRBV12-5|17|TRBJ2-1
TGTGCTAGTGGTTTGGAGATTGGGACAGGGTTTCGGGATGAGCAGTTCTTC
CASGLEIGTGFRDEQFF
>-|-|TRBV6-5|13|TRBJ1-1
TGTGCCAGCAGTTTCGGTCCAGGGATTGAAGCTTTCTTT
CASSFGPGIEAFF
>-|TRBD1|TRBV5-5|15|TRBJ1-1
TGTGCCAGCACGGACAGGGTCAGCTCGAGGACTGAAGCTTTCTTT
CASTDRVSSRTEAFF
>once|-|TRBV4-1|15|TRBJ2-5
TGCGCCAGCAGCCAGCCCTCTCCACTTGGAGAGACCCAGTACTTC
CASSQPSPLGETQYF
>-|-|TRBV4-1|15|TRBJ2-2
TGCGCCAGCAGCCAAGCCGGGGTCGGCGCCGGGGAGCTGTTTTTT
CASSQAGVGAGELFF
>-|TRBD1|TRBV7-9|13|TRBJ1-1
TGTGCCAGCGCGGTGCCAGGGGGCACTGAAGCTTTCTTT
CASAVPGGTEAFF
>-|TRBD2|TRBV6-5|12|TRBJ2-1
TGTGCCAGCAGTAATGCCGGGGGGGGCAAGTTCTTC
CASSNAGGGKFF
>once|-|TRBV3-1/TRBV3-2|14|TRBJ1-5
TGTGCCAGCAGCCAAGATCTTAGCAATCAGCCCCAGCATTTT
CASSQDLSNQPQHF
>-|TRBD1|TRBV9|16|TRBJ2-3
TGTGCCAGCAGCTTTGGGACAGGGCGTAGCACAGATACGCAGTATTTT
CASSFGTGRSTDTQYF
>-|-|TRBV2|12|TRBJ1-1
TGTGCCACCACAGGCTTGAACACTGAAGCTTTCTTT
CATTGLNTEAFF
>few|TRBD1|TRBV4-1|13|TRBJ2-7
TGCGCCAGCAGCCGCGGACAGGACTACGAGCAGTACTTC
CASSRGQDYEQYF